The rows below give T cell receptor beta chains drawn from one sample of a study of T cell clones after liver transplantation. Assay used: immunoSEQ multiplex PCR; TCRdb lists only in-frame clones, some missing. The sample gives 70,000 to 80,000 clones, 90% of which show up once; approximately 2.5% is in the top ten. This material consisted of CD4+ T cells from blood, taken before liver transplant. These receptors were collected from a human donor who received a liver transplant. CDR3s include the opening cysteine and the closing phenylalanine or tryptophan. A D gene is named only where the DNA matches it firmly. Clone size is given for some rows only: seen once, a few or many times, or a class if the clone is expanded.

TRBJ1-4,TRBV7-9,NA,NA,CASSQRGDEKLFF,TGTGCCAGCAGCCAAAGGGGGGATGAAAAACTGTTTTTT
TRBJ1-2,TRBV19,NA,few,CASSMRQNNYGYTF,TGTGCCAGTAGTATGAGACAGAATAACTATGGCTACACCTTC
TRBJ2-7,TRBV4-1,NA,NA,CASSRLRDNYEQYF,TGCGCCAGCAGCCGCCTCCGGGACAACTACGAGCAGTACTTC
TRBJ1-2,TRBV5-8,NA,once,CASSSGTARGYTF,TGTGCCAGCAGCTCAGGAACCGCGAGGGGCTACACCTTC
TRBJ2-5,TRBV7-2,TRBD1,NA,CASSFDRGTQETQYF,TGTGCCAGCAGTTTTGACAGGGGTACTCAAGAGACCCAGTACTTC
TRBJ2-7,TRBV7-6,NA,NA,CASSLASSYGQYF,TGTGCCAGCAGCTTAGCCTCATCCTACGGGCAGTACTTC
TRBJ1-5,TRBV5-1,TRBD1,NA,CASSSGTGNQPQHF,TGCGCCAGCAGCTCTGGGACAGGCAATCAGCCCCAGCATTTT
TRBJ2-1,TRBV7-9,NA,NA,CASSPANWEQFF,TGTGCCAGCAGCCCCGCAAATTGGGAGCAGTTCTTC
TRBJ2-5,TRBV2,TRBD2,once,CASRRGTSAQETQYF,TGTGCCAGCAGGAGGGGGACTAGCGCCCAAGAGACCCAGTACTTC
TRBJ1-5,TRBV9,TRBD1,once,CASSSDRGGGPQHF,TGTGCCAGCAGCTCGGACAGGGGTGGTGGACCCCAGCATTTT
TRBJ2-6,TRBV11-3,NA,NA,CASSFDRSGANVLTF,TGTGCCAGCAGCTTCGACCGCTCTGGGGCCAACGTCCTGACTTTC
TRBJ1-2,TRBV5-1,NA,NA,CASSLGSNMGGYTF,TGCGCCAGCAGCTTGGGAAGTAACATGGGCGGCTACACCTTC
TRBJ2-3,TRBV11-2,TRBD2,NA,CASSQTSGGADTQYF,TGTGCCAGCAGCCAGACTAGCGGGGGGGCGGATACGCAGTATTTT
TRBJ2-7,TRBV11-3,TRBD2,NA,CASSLVLGTSGRYEQYF,TGTGCCAGCAGCTTAGTCCTCGGGACTAGCGGGCGATACGAGCAGTACTTC
TRBJ2-1,TRBV6-5,NA,NA,CASSYSGGRLSSEQFF,TGTGCCAGCAGTTACTCGGGAGGCCGGCTGTCAAGTGAGCAGTTCTTC
TRBJ2-6,TRBV29-1,NA,NA,CSVLSISGANVLTF,TGCAGCGTTCTGTCCATCTCTGGGGCCAACGTCCTGACTTTC
TRBJ1-5,TRBV6-5,TRBD1,NA,CASRGQGDQPQHF,TGTGCCAGCAGGGGACAGGGCGATCAGCCCCAGCATTTT